This T cell receptor (beta chain) was captured in a study of blood T cell repertoires in COVID-19. Looking at the study overall: Acute and convalescent COVID-19 specimens originated in the United States, Italy and Spain. The analysed material was cDNA or gDNA that came from T cells, B-cell-depleted T cells, or PBMCs.

Germline CDR1 reads MNHNS; CDR2 reads SASEGT. V gave up 1 base and J gave up 6 bases; unmatched junction bases: 10. There are 16 residues in the CDR3. The method was immunoSEQ multiplex PCR; TCRdb's version includes in-frame clones alone and lacks a portion of them. Among over 100,000 clones, approximately 80% were seen once, and the ten largest hold 3.3%. The V and J genes are TRBV6-1 and TRBJ2-3, with 7 positions matching TRBD2. The sequenced sample was peripheral blood. The receptor was isolated from a woman of 80 years or more with active or convalescent COVID-19. CDR3 sequence (DNA): TGTGCCAGCAGTGAAGAATGGGGGAGGGCCAAGGATACGCAGTATTTT. The encoded protein is CASSEEWGRAKDTQYF.